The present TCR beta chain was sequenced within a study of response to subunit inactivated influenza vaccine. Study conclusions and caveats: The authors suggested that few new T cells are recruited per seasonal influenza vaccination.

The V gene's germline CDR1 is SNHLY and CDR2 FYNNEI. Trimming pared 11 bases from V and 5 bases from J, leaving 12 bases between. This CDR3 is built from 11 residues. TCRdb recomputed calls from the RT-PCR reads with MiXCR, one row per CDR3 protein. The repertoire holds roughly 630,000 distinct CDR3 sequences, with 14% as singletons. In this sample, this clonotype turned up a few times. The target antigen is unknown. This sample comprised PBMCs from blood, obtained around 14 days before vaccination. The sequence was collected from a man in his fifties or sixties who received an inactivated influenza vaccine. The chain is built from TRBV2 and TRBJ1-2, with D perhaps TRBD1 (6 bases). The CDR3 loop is CAAPGVYGYTF. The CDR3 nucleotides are TGTGCCGCCCCAGGGGTATATGGCTACACCTTC.